The next 11 T cell receptor beta chains were all read from a single sample in a study of T cells in tumors after PD-1 blockade. Using immunoSEQ multiplex PCR, the repertoire was profiled, and TCRdb retains in-frame clones only, with some absent. The top ten clones hold around 15% of a sample with about 59,000 clones, around 80% of them seen once. Material: PBMCs, obtained before anti-PD-1 treatment. All receptors come from a human donor with basal cell carcinoma.

This clone was detected a few times. V gene TRBV2 combines with J gene TRBJ1-5; D not certain. From germline, CDR1 is SNHLY and CDR2 FYNNEI. This CDR3 is built from 15 residues. The V gene lost 5 bases and the J gene lost 3 bases, with 14 bases spanning the gap. The CDR3 DNA sequence: TGTGCCAGCAGTAGGGATTCGTCCCCCAATCAGCCCCAGCATTTT. It yields the protein CASSRDSSPNQPQHF.

This clone occurred a few times. The chain uses TRBV13 and TRBJ1-2, with 8 bases identical to TRBD1. Germline CDR1 PRHDT, CDR2 FYEKMQ (reference sequence). The trim removed 5 bases at V and 8 bases at J, leaving 16 bases unmatched. This CDR3 contains 16 residues. CDR3 residues: CASSNLNFRDRRGYTF. The CDR3 coding sequence is TGTGCCAGCAGCAATCTCAATTTCCGGGACAGGAGGGGCTACACCTTC.

The chain uses TRBV6-5 and TRBJ1-6; D not certain. This CDR3 spans 15 amino acids. Germline-derived CDR1 and CDR2 are MNHEY and SVGAGI. The V and J ends lost 0 bases and 7 bases respectively, with 10 bases between them. Here the CDR3 reads CASSYSWPPNSPLHF. The DNA of the CDR3 is TGTGCCAGCAGTTACTCCTGGCCACCGAATTCACCCCTCCACTTT.

J is TRBJ2-7 and V is TRBV19; D is unresolved. This CDR3 region has 13 residues. Trimming stripped 2 bases from V and 1 base from J, with 6 bases between. CDR1 and CDR2 from the germline V gene are LNHDA and SQIVND (reference sequence). The CDR3, as DNA: TGTGCCAGTAGTATAATAAGTTCCTACGAGCAGTACTTC. Translated, it gives CASSIISSYEQYF.

This chain uses TRBV3-1 (or the pseudogene TRBV3-2) with TRBJ1-6; 9 bases are a match to TRBD1. The junction had 7 bases not matched to a gene; V was cut back by 1 base and J by 9 bases. This CDR3 region has 16 residues. CDR1 LGHDT and CDR2 YNNKEL come from the germline V gene (reference sequence). The CDR3 bases are TGTGCCAGCAGCCAAGGTCCCGGGACAGGGACTTCACCCCTCCACTTT. Residues: CASSQGPGTGTSPLHF.

The CDR3 is CASSVSGTGQSPLHF. The CDR3 DNA reads TGTGCCAGCAGCGTAAGCGGGACAGGGCAATCACCCCTCCACTTT. This chain connects TRBV5-8 to TRBJ1-6; 9 bases match TRBD1. V trimming: 4 bases; J trimming: 10 bases; junction bases outside the gene matches: 9. The CDR3 sequence is 15 residues long. The V gene's germline CDR1 is SGHTS and CDR2 YDEGEE.

The table lists this clone with a count of one. V and J are TRBV9 and TRBJ1-3; a weak D match, TRBD1 (6 bases). V shed 0 bases and J shed 1 base, with 17 bases lying between them. In germline, CDR1 is SGDLS, CDR2 YYNGEE. CDR3 size: 18 residues. The CDR3 region is CASSVVPARGASGNTIYF. DNA of the CDR3: TGTGCCAGCAGCGTAGTCCCCGCCCGGGGGGCGTCTGGAAACACCATATATTTT.

The chain carries TRBV19 and TRBJ2-2; 13 bases map to TRBD2. Germline trimming cut 6 bases from V and 7 bases from J; bases unmatched to any gene: 8. This CDR3 spans 16 amino acids. Germline values: CDR1 LNHDA, CDR2 SQIVND (reference sequence). The CDR3 here is CASSRTSGGRGGELFF. For the CDR3, the DNA is TGTGCCAGTAGCCGGACTAGCGGGGGCCGGGGCGGGGAGCTGTTTTTT.

J is TRBJ2-5 and V is TRBV5-6, with D perhaps TRBD1 or TRBD2 (5 bases each). The germline V and J ends were trimmed by 0 bases and 2 bases, with 17 bases remaining between them. The CDR3 covers 17 residues. The germline gives CDR1 SGHDT, CDR2 YYEEEE. CDR3 amino acids: CASSLANIGDGQETQYF. The CDR3 DNA sequence: TGTGCCAGCAGCTTGGCCAATATCGGGGACGGACAAGAGACCCAGTACTTC.

This clone is categorized as medium-sized. The genes are TRBV18 and TRBJ1-2; D gene ambiguous. Trimming shortened V by 3 bases and J by 1 base, and 9 bases separated the two germline ends. From germline, CDR1 is KGHSH and CDR2 LQKENI. CDR3 length: 14 amino acids. The CDR3 nucleotides are TGTGCCAGCTCACCGTTCGAGGTTAACTATGGCTACACCTTC. It yields the protein CASSPFEVNYGYTF.

This clone has only one observation. The chain is built from TRBV14 and TRBJ1-2, with 9 bases aligning to TRBD1. Germline values: CDR1 SGHDN, CDR2 FVKESK. The CDR3 is 14 residues long. The V segment lost 1 base and the J segment 5 bases; nucleotides outside the gene matches: 2. Here the CDR3 reads CASSQGQGVYGYTF. The CDR3 region has the DNA TGTGCCAGCAGCCAAGGACAGGGGGTTTATGGCTACACCTTC.